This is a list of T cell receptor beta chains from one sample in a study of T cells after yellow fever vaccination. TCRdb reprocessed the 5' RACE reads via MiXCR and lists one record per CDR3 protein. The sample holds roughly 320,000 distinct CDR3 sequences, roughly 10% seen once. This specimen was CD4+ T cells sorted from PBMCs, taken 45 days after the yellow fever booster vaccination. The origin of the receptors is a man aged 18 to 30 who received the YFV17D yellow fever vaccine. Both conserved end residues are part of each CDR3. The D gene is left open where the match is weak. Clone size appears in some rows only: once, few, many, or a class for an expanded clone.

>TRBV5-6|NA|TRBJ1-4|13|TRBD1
TGTGCCAGCAGCTCGGACAGGGGTGAAAAACTGTTTTTT
CASSSDRGEKLFF
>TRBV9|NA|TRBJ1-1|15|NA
TGTGCCAGCAGCGTAGGGGGGCCCCTGAACACTGAAGCTTTCTTT
CASSVGGPLNTEAFF
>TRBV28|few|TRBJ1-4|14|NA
TGTGCCAGCAGTTTGGTTAGTCATAATGAAAAACTGTTTTTT
CASSLVSHNEKLFF
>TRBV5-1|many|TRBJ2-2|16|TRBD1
TGCGCCAGCAGCAATTTACAGGGGACCCACACCGGGGAGCTGTTTTTT
CASSNLQGTHTGELFF
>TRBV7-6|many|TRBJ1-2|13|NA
TGTGCCAGCAGCTACCCAGGGAACTATGGCTACACCTTC
CASSYPGNYGYTF
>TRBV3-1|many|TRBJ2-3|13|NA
TGTGCCAGCAGCCAAGTACTTGGCGTGACGCAGTATTTT
CASSQVLGVTQYF
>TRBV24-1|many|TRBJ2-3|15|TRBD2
TGTGCCACCAGTGATGACAGGACTAGCGCAGATACGCAGTATTTT
CATSDDRTSADTQYF
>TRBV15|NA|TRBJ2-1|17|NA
TGTGCCACCAGCCGTAATGCTCAGGGGGGAAAGTCTGATGAGCAGTTCTTC
CATSRNAQGGKSDEQFF
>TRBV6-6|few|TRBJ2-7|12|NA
TGTGCCAGCATGGGTCCAAGCTACGAGCAGTACTTC
CASMGPSYEQYF
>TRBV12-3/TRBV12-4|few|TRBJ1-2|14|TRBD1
TGTGCCAGCAGTTTAGCCAGGGGGCTCTATGGCTACACCTTC
CASSLARGLYGYTF
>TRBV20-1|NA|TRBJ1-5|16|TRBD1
TGCAGTGCTCCTAGAAACACAGGGGGCTTCGCTCAGCCCCAGCATTTT
CSAPRNTGGFAQPQHF
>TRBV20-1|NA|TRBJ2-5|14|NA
TGCAGTGCTAGAGTCGTGGGAGTGGGAGAGACCCAGTACTTC
CSARVVGVGETQYF
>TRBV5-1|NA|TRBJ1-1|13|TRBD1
TGCGCCAGCAGCTTGACAGGGGGCCTTGAAGCTTTCTTT
CASSLTGGLEAFF
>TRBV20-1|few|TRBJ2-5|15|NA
TGCAGTGCTAGAGTTTTTCGGGGCCTTGGAGAGACCCAGTACTTC
CSARVFRGLGETQYF
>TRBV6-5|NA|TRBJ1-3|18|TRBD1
TGTGCCAGCAGTTACTCGATACAGGGGGCCGATGCTGGAAACACCATATATTTT
CASSYSIQGADAGNTIYF
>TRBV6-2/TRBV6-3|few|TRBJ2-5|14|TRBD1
TGTGCCAGCAGTTACTCGGGGACAGGCGGGACCCAGTACTTC
CASSYSGTGGTQYF